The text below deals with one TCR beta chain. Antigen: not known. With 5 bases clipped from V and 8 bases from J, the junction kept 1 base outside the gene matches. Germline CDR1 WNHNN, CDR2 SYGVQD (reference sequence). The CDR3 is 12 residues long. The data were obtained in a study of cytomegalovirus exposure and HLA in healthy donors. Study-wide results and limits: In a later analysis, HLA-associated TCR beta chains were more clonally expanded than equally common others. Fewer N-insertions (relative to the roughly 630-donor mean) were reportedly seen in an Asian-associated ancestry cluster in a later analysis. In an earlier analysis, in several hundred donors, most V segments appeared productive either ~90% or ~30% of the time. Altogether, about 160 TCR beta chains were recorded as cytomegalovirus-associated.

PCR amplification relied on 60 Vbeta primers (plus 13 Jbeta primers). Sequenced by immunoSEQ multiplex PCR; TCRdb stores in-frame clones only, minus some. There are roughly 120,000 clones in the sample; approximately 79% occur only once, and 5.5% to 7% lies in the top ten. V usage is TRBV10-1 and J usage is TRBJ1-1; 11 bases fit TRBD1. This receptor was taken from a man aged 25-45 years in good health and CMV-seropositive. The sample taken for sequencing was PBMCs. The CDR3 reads CASSRTGGEAFF. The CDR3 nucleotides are TGCGCCAGCAGTAGGACAGGGGGCGAAGCTTTCTTT.